This entry lists 14 T cell receptor beta chains sequenced from one sample in a study of CD8+CD57+ T cells in acquired aplastic anemia. Patients picked for sequencing had shown CD8+CD57+ cell expansion detected by flow cytometry. Using genomic DNA as the template, TCR beta VDJ and CDR3 profiling was carried out. TCRdb used MiXCR to reprocess the reads, holding one entry per CDR3 protein. The data hold 150,000 to 200,000 distinct CDR3 sequences, with more than 60% observed a single time. Sequencing was done on a sample of sorted CD4+, CD8+, or CD8+CD57+ T cells (not recorded which) from PBMCs. All receptors come from a human donor with aplastic anemia.

The V and J genes are TRBV2 and TRBJ2-5; 9 bases match TRBD2. Germline V CDR1 and CDR2: SNHLY, FYNNEI. J lost 7 bases, V lost 4 bases, and 4 bases had no gene match. The CDR3 is made up of 13 amino acids. CDR3 loop: CASSGTSVGTQYF. The CDR3 nucleotides read TGTGCCAGCAGTGGGACTAGCGTTGGGACCCAGTACTTC.

This chain joins TRBV2 and TRBJ1-2; no clear D gene. Trimming removed 4 bases from V and 8 bases from J, with 14 bases in between. This CDR3 contains 13 residues. Germline CDR1 SNHLY, CDR2 FYNNEI. The CDR3 region is CASSVRPLEGYTF. CDR3 nucleotide sequence: TGTGCCAGCAGTGTGAGACCCCTGGAAGGCTACACCTTC. The variable domain in full, completed from reference TRBV2 and TRBJ1-2, reads EPEVTQTPSHQVTQMGQEVILRCVPISNHLYFYWYRQILGQKVEFLVSFYNNEISEKSEIFDDQFSVERPDGSNFTLKIRSTKLEDSAMYFCASSVRPLEGYTFGSGTRLTVV.

V gene TRBV20-1 combines with J gene TRBJ2-3, with D uncertain. V was pared by 0 bases and J by 2 bases, with 9 bases between. There are 14 residues in the CDR3. The germline V gene has CDR1 DFQATT and CDR2 SNEGSKA (reference sequence). The CDR3 DNA follows: TGCAGTGCTAGAGATGGTAAATACACAGATACGCAGTATTTT. It translates to CSARDGKYTDTQYF.

This rearrangement joins TRBV7-2 to TRBJ1-5; weak D call: TRBD1 (6 bases). V lost 2 bases, J lost 0 bases, and 14 bases lay in between. The germline V gene has CDR1 SGHTA and CDR2 FQGNSA. This CDR3 is 17 amino acids long. The CDR3 nucleotides read TGTGCCAGCAGCTTATACGGAGGAGGGGGTAGCAATCAGCCCCAGCATTTT. This gives the protein CASSLYGGGGSNQPQHF.

This chain connects TRBV2 to TRBJ2-7, with D perhaps matching TRBD1 or TRBD2 (5 bases each). Trimming removed 6 bases at V and 2 bases at J, with 20 bases between. This CDR3 contains 16 residues. Germline values: CDR1 SNHLY, CDR2 FYNNEI. This CDR3 is CASSQAPGTGPYEQYF. The CDR3 DNA is TGTGCCAGCAGCCAAGCCCCCGGGACGGGACCCTACGAGCAGTACTTC.

This chain connects TRBV7-8 to TRBJ1-5; TRBD1 agrees at 7 bases. CDR3 length equals 14 residues. The germline V gene encodes CDR1 SGHVS and CDR2 FQNEAQ. The J segment lost 2 bases and the V segment lost 5 bases, leaving 3 bases of the junction unmatched. Here the CDR3 reads CASSNRGGNQPQHF. The CDR3 region has the DNA TGTGCCAGCAGCAACAGGGGAGGCAATCAGCCCCAGCATTTT.

The chain joins TRBV19 to TRBJ2-6; no reliable D call. The CDR3 runs 13 residues. Trimming cost V 6 bases and J 2 bases, with 5 bases left between them. Germline V gives CDR1 LNHDA, CDR2 SQIVND (reference sequence). CDR3 DNA sequence: TGTGCCAGTAGGCGAACTGGGGCCAACGTCCTGACTTTC. Translation gives CASRRTGANVLTF. Drawing the rest from reference TRBV19 and TRBJ2-6, the complete variable domain is DGGITQSPKYLFRKEGQNVTLSCEQNLNHDAMYWYRQDPGQGLRLIYYSQIVNDFQKGDIAEGYSVSREKKESFPLTVTSAQKNPTAFYLCASRRTGANVLTFGAGSRLTVL.

The chain uses TRBV7-9 and TRBJ2-4, with D perhaps matching TRBD1 (6 bases). The CDR3 is 13 amino acids. With 4 bases removed from V and 10 bases from J, the gap between germline ends came to 14 bases. CDR1 is SEHNR, CDR2 FQNEAQ, per germline (reference sequence). This chain's CDR3 is CASSSRDKRIQYF. CDR3 bases: TGTGCCAGCAGCTCCCGGGACAAGAGAATTCAGTACTTC. The full variable domain, with the rest looked up from reference TRBV7-9 and TRBJ2-4, is DTGVSQNPRHKITKRGQNVTFRCDPISEHNRLYWYRQTLGQGPEFLTYFQNEAQLEKSRLLSDRFSAERPKGSFSTLEIQRTEQGDSAMYLCASSSRDKRIQYFGAGTRLSVL.

J is TRBJ2-2 and V is TRBV9, with TRBD1 matching 9 bases. Germline V gene lookup returns CDR1 SGDLS and CDR2 YYNGEE. This CDR3 has 14 amino acids. V was pared by 4 bases and J by 7 bases, with 5 bases of the junction left unmatched. The CDR3 is CASSPRTGVGELFF. The CDR3 bases are TGTGCCAGCAGCCCAAGGACAGGGGTCGGGGAGCTGTTTTTT.

This clonotype has a count of ten or more. This chain connects TRBV2 to TRBJ1-1, with D uncertain. The V end was cut by 2 bases, the J end by 0 bases, with 7 bases between. This CDR3 spans 14 amino acids. Per the germline V gene, CDR1 is SNHLY and CDR2 is FYNNEI. CDR3 nucleotide sequence: TGTGCCAGCAGTGAACGGCGGTTGAACACTGAAGCTTTCTTT. Its translation: CASSERRLNTEAFF.

This clonotype was counted at least ten times. The V call is TRBV7-9, the J call TRBJ1-5, with no clear D. CDR3 size: 15 residues. The germline V gene has CDR1 SEHNR and CDR2 FQNEAQ (reference sequence). Trimming removed 8 bases from V and 0 bases from J, with 14 bases in between. CDR3 sequence (DNA): TGTGCCAGCGGATCCACGTGGGATAGCAATCAGCCCCAGCATTTT. Translation: CASGSTWDSNQPQHF.

V and J are TRBV2 and TRBJ1-1; D might be TRBD1 (6 bases). V was trimmed by 3 bases and J by 5 bases, leaving 10 bases between them. CDR3 length equals 13 residues. Germline CDR1 is SNHLY and CDR2 is FYNNEI. The CDR3 DNA reads TGTGCCAGCAGTGATGCGGACAGTACTGAAGCTTTCTTT. Protein sequence: CASSDADSTEAFF.

V gene TRBV19 combines with J gene TRBJ1-2; 7 positions agree with TRBD1. The CDR3 covers 15 residues. The ends lost 5 bases at V and 2 bases at J; junction bases unmatched: 8. Germline assignment: CDR1 LNHDA and CDR2 SQIVND (reference sequence). The DNA of the CDR3 is TGTGCCAGTAGTCCCAGTACAGGGGTCAACTATGGCTACACCTTC. Translating gives CASSPSTGVNYGYTF. Supplemented by reference TRBV19 and TRBJ1-2, the full variable domain reads DGGITQSPKYLFRKEGQNVTLSCEQNLNHDAMYWYRQDPGQGLRLIYYSQIVNDFQKGDIAEGYSVSREKKESFPLTVTSAQKNPTAFYLCASSPSTGVNYGYTFGSGTRLTVV.

This chain uses TRBV7-9 with TRBJ2-5; no firm D call. This CDR3 is 12 amino acids long. The germline CDR1 and CDR2 sequences are SEHNR and FQNEAQ (reference sequence). V lost 5 bases and J lost 2, with 6 bases in between. The CDR3 coding sequence is TGTGCCAGCAGCCCCGCACAAGAGACCCAGTACTTC. Translating it yields CASSPAQETQYF.